This note documents a single T cell receptor beta chain sequence. This CDR3 region has 12 residues. Germline V gene data show CDR1 as LGHDT and CDR2 as YNNKEL (reference sequence). Between the trimmed V and J ends, which lost 5 bases and 3 bases, there was a span of 8 bases. Assay: immunoSEQ multiplex PCR; the TCRdb copy retains only in-frame clones and omits some. The table lists 150,000 to 200,000 clones, more than 75% of them singletons. These data belong to a study of blood T cell repertoires in COVID-19. Turning to the study itself: The cDNA or gDNA used as material had been derived from T cells, B-cell-depleted T cells, or PBMCs.

Sequences were obtained from peripheral blood. The V and J genes are TRBV3-1 (or the pseudogene TRBV3-2) and TRBJ2-7; perhaps TRBD1 as D (5 bases). The sequence derives from an older woman with COVID-19, enrolled during active disease. CDR3 DNA sequence: TGTGCCAGCAGCGGCGACAGCTACGAGCAGTACTTC. Protein sequence: CASSGDSYEQYF.